The rows below give T cell receptor beta chains drawn from one sample of a study of response to subunit inactivated influenza vaccine. TCRdb re-analysed the RT-PCR reads in MiXCR, keeping a single row per CDR3 protein. The sample shows hundreds of thousands of distinct CDR3 sequences, around 15% of them seen only once. This material consisted of PBMCs from blood, taken around 15 days before vaccination. These receptors all come from a man aged 50 or older who received an inactivated influenza vaccine. Both conserved end residues are part of each CDR3. The D gene is left open where the match is weak. Size tells how often a clone was seen (once, few, many) or the class of an expanded clone, and some rows leave it out.

TRBJ2-1 | TRBV20-1 | few | TRBD1 | CSARSGTGGSEQFF | TGCAGTGCTAGGTCCGGGACAGGCGGAAGTGAGCAGTTCTTC
TRBJ2-3 | TRBV10-3 | . | . | CAISAWGVDTQYF | TGTGCCATCAGTGCATGGGGCGTAGATACGCAGTATTTT
TRBJ2-3 | TRBV12-3/TRBV12-4 | . | TRBD2 | CASSTLSGRASDTQYF | TGTGCCAGCAGTACCCTTAGCGGGAGGGCCTCAGATACGCAGTATTTT
TRBJ1-3 | TRBV5-1 | . | TRBD1 | CASSLQGSGSGNTIYF | TGCGCCAGCAGCTTACAGGGGAGCGGCTCTGGAAACACCATATATTTT
TRBJ2-1 | TRBV3-1 | . | . | CASSQHPIQNYNEQFF | TGTGCCAGCAGCCAACACCCGATCCAGAACTACAATGAGCAGTTCTTC
TRBJ2-2 | TRBV7-2 | few | TRBD1 | CASSLGGQVTGELFF | TGTGCCAGCAGCTTGGGGGGACAGGTCACCGGGGAGCTGTTTTTT
TRBJ2-1 | TRBV7-8 | few | . | CASSLKRVPRDEQFF | TGTGCCAGCAGCTTAAAACGGGTCCCGAGGGATGAGCAGTTCTTC
TRBJ1-6 | TRBV5-6 | . | TRBD1 | CASSTDRGRWNSYNSPLHF | TGTGCCAGCAGCACCGACAGGGGAAGATGGAACTCCTATAATTCACCCCTCCACTTT
TRBJ2-7 | TRBV5-1 | . | . | CASSLEPDWEQYF | TGCGCCAGCAGCTTGGAACCGGACTGGGAGCAGTACTTC
TRBJ2-1 | TRBV20-1 | . | TRBD2 | CSASRGGSYNEQFF | TGCAGTGCTAGTCGGGGGGGTTCCTACAATGAGCAGTTCTTC
TRBJ2-5 | TRBV29-1 | few | . | CSVRVGETQYF | TGCAGCGTTCGGGTTGGGGAGACCCAGTACTTC
TRBJ2-7 | TRBV11-2 | . | . | CASSFFPRSSYEQYF | TGTGCCAGCAGCTTTTTTCCTAGAAGCTCCTACGAGCAGTACTTC
TRBJ2-3 | TRBV2 | . | TRBD2 | CASSAPGLAVTDTQYF | TGTGCCAGCAGTGCCCCAGGACTAGCGGTCACAGATACGCAGTATTTT
TRBJ1-2 | TRBV7-9 | . | . | CASSSFLEENYGYTF | TGTGCCAGCAGTTCTTTCCTCGAGGAGAATTATGGCTACACCTTC
TRBJ2-5 | TRBV7-9 | . | TRBD1 | CASSLSGTAGETQYF | TGTGCCAGCAGCCTTTCCGGGACAGCAGGGGAGACCCAGTACTTC
TRBJ2-3 | TRBV2 | many | . | CASSATRTDTQYF | TGTGCCAGCAGTGCAACTCGCACAGATACGCAGTATTTT
TRBJ2-6 | TRBV12-3/TRBV12-4 | . | . | CASRSGRFSGANVLTF | TGTGCCAGCAGAAGTGGACGGTTCTCTGGGGCCAACGTCCTGACTTTC
TRBJ2-2 | TRBV6-5 | few | . | CASSYSTGTVYTGELFF | TGTGCCAGCAGTTACTCCACAGGGACGGTTTACACCGGGGAGCTGTTTTTT
TRBJ2-7 | TRBV20-1 | few | TRBD2 | CSARSPSGGAGEQYF | TGCAGTGCTAGATCCCCTAGCGGGGGGGCTGGCGAGCAGTACTTC
TRBJ2-5 | TRBV4-1 | few | TRBD2 | CASSRLAFETQYF | TGCGCCAGCAGCCGACTAGCTTTTGAGACCCAGTACTTC
TRBJ2-3 | TRBV4-3 | many | TRBD1 | CASSRQGGTDTQYF | TGCGCCAGCAGCCGACAGGGGGGCACAGATACGCAGTATTTT
TRBJ2-1 | TRBV6-2/TRBV6-3 | many | TRBD1 | CASSYNRGIYNEQFF | TGTGCCAGCAGTTACAACAGGGGCATCTACAATGAGCAGTTCTTC
TRBJ2-2 | TRBV20-1 | few | . | CSARDFRRGDTGELFF | TGCAGTGCTAGAGATTTTAGGAGAGGGGACACCGGGGAGCTGTTTTTT
TRBJ2-2 | TRBV5-1 | many | TRBD2 | CASSRTSGVTGELFF | TGCGCCAGCAGCCGGACTAGCGGGGTCACCGGGGAGCTGTTTTTT
TRBJ1-1 | TRBV20-1 | many | . | CSARDLGTLGAFF | TGCAGTGCTAGAGATCTAGGGACTTTGGGAGCTTTCTTT
TRBJ1-2 | TRBV12-3/TRBV12-4 | many | . | CASTHTRLSYGYTF | TGTGCCAGCACCCACACCCGACTTTCCTATGGCTACACCTTC
TRBJ2-1 | TRBV4-2 | few | . | CASSQEGRTRVNEQFF | TGTGCCAGCAGCCAAGAGGGACGAACGCGTGTCAATGAGCAGTTCTTC
TRBJ2-1 | TRBV28 | . | . | CASSFLASSYNEQFF | TGTGCCAGCAGTTTTCTAGCCAGCTCCTACAATGAGCAGTTCTTC
TRBJ1-1 | TRBV7-2 | few | TRBD1 | CASSGQGGNTEAFF | TGTGCCAGCAGCGGACAGGGCGGGAACACTGAAGCTTTCTTT